This TCR beta chain emerged from a study of blood T cell repertoires in COVID-19. Looking at the study overall: COVID-19 samples collected from the United States, Italy and Spain covered acute and convalescent phases.

Seattle cases were enrolled at active infection and followed longitudinally. Sequenced by immunoSEQ multiplex PCR; TCRdb stores in-frame clones only, minus some. The sample gives 200,000 to 250,000 clones, about 82% of which show up once; roughly 2.2% is in the top ten. Input material: peripheral blood. This TCR came from a woman aged 70-85 years with COVID-19, enrolled during active disease.

DNA for the CDR3: TGTGCCAGTAGTATTGACAGGGTAAGAGTTGAAGCTTTCTTT. This encodes CASSIDRVRVEAFF. The genes are TRBV19 and TRBJ1-1, with 7 bases aligning to TRBD1. Trimming cost V 3 bases and J 7 bases; bases outside gene matches: 8. Germline V gene sequence: CDR1 LNHDA, CDR2 SQIVND (reference sequence). The CDR3 is 14 residues long.